The rows below give T cell receptor beta chains drawn from one sample of a study of blood T cell repertoires in COVID-19. The method was immunoSEQ multiplex PCR; TCRdb's version includes in-frame clones alone and lacks a portion of them. The table has 90,000 to 120,000 clones, around 92% seen once. The sample consisted of peripheral blood. These receptors all stem from a man between 35 and 55 years old with active or convalescent COVID-19. CDR3s include the opening cysteine and the closing phenylalanine or tryptophan. D genes are given only for firm matches. Clone size, where shown, is once, few, many, or a class for clones that have expanded.

D: -; V: TRBV2; size: -; J: TRBJ2-7; CDR3: CASSSRTNGGEQYF; DNA: TGTGCCAGCAGTAGCCGAACCAACGGGGGCGAGCAGTACTTC
D: -; V: TRBV27; size: -; J: TRBJ1-5; CDR3: CASSADTYQPQHF; DNA: TGTGCCAGCAGTGCGGACACTTATCAGCCCCAGCATTTT
D: TRBD2; V: TRBV5-4; size: -; J: TRBJ2-3; CDR3: CASTGSGFDTDTQYF; DNA: TGTGCCAGCACCGGTAGCGGGTTCGACACAGATACGCAGTATTTT
D: TRBD1; V: TRBV19; size: once; J: TRBJ1-4; CDR3: CASAPGQGIRGSEKLFF; DNA: TGTGCCAGTGCACCGGGACAGGGAATACGAGGCAGCGAAAAACTGTTTTTT
D: -; V: TRBV7-5; size: -; J: TRBJ2-5; CDR3: CVRSDHAGQGARNQETQYF; DNA: TGTGTCAGAAGCGACCACGCGGGACAGGGGGCGCGTAACCAAGAGACCCAGTACTTC
D: -; V: TRBV7-6; size: few; J: TRBJ1-3; CDR3: CASSLVTAVPGSGNTIYF; DNA: TGTGCCAGCAGCTTAGTCACGGCAGTGCCAGGCTCTGGAAACACCATATATTTT
D: -; V: TRBV4-1; size: -; J: TRBJ2-1; CDR3: CASSRTGTGRWEQFF; DNA: TGCGCCAGCAGCCGGACCGGGACTGGTAGGTGGGAGCAGTTCTTC
D: -; V: TRBV9; size: -; J: TRBJ1-4; CDR3: CASSSTSSGVEKLFF; DNA: TGTGCCAGCAGCTCCACCAGCTCGGGGGTTGAAAAACTGTTTTTT
D: TRBD1; V: TRBV3-1/TRBV3-2; size: once; J: TRBJ1-4; CDR3: CASSQSGGDYEKLFF; DNA: TGTGCCAGCAGCCAATCAGGGGGCGATTATGAAAAACTGTTTTTT
D: -; V: TRBV7-9; size: -; J: TRBJ2-6; CDR3: CASSLVGAAGANVLTF; DNA: TGTGCCAGCAGCTTAGTAGGGGCGGCTGGGGCCAACGTCCTGACTTTC
D: -; V: TRBV27; size: -; J: TRBJ1-2; CDR3: CASSLLSGYGYTF; DNA: TGTGCCAGCAGTTTATTATCCGGCTATGGCTACACCTTC
D: -; V: TRBV27; size: -; J: TRBJ2-2; CDR3: CASSLDRGHTGELFF; DNA: TGTGCCAGCAGTTTAGATCGGGGTCACACCGGGGAGCTGTTTTTT
D: TRBD1; V: TRBV6-2/TRBV6-3; size: -; J: TRBJ2-1; CDR3: CASNPAQGQNEQFF; DNA: TGTGCCAGCAACCCGGCACAGGGGCAAAATGAGCAGTTCTTC
D: -; V: TRBV4-1; size: -; J: TRBJ1-5; CDR3: CASSQVQGPNQPQHF; DNA: TGCGCCAGCAGCCAAGTACAGGGCCCCAATCAGCCCCAGCATTTT
D: TRBD1; V: TRBV27; size: -; J: TRBJ2-1; CDR3: CASSHRDREQFF; DNA: TGTGCCAGCAGTCATCGGGACAGGGAGCAGTTCTTC
D: -; V: TRBV7-3; size: -; J: TRBJ1-1; CDR3: CASSSLGNTEAFF; DNA: TGTGCCAGCAGCTCCCTCGGGAACACTGAAGCTTTCTTT
D: TRBD1; V: TRBV6-6; size: -; J: TRBJ2-7; CDR3: CASSYRQGVYEQYF; DNA: TGTGCCAGCAGTTACAGGCAGGGGGTGTACGAGCAGTACTTC
D: -; V: TRBV9; size: -; J: TRBJ2-5; CDR3: CASSASLNQETQYF; DNA: TGTGCCAGCAGCGCTTCACTGAACCAAGAGACCCAGTACTTC
D: -; V: TRBV6-5; size: -; J: TRBJ1-5; CDR3: CASSYAAGGNQPQHF; DNA: TGTGCCAGCAGTTACGCCGCAGGGGGCAATCAGCCCCAGCATTTT
D: -; V: TRBV6-5; size: -; J: TRBJ2-3; CDR3: CASSYSITERFNTQYF; DNA: TGTGCCAGCAGTTACTCGATCACAGAACGTTTTAATACGCAGTATTTT
D: TRBD2; V: TRBV7-2; size: -; J: TRBJ2-1; CDR3: CASRQLAGGYNEQFF; DNA: TGTGCCAGCAGACAGCTAGCGGGAGGATACAATGAGCAGTTCTTC
D: TRBD2; V: TRBV7-2; size: once; J: TRBJ2-1; CDR3: CASSLRASGSDEQFF; DNA: TGTGCCAGCAGCTTAAGGGCTAGCGGGAGCGATGAGCAGTTCTTC
D: -; V: TRBV6-5; size: -; J: TRBJ2-7; CDR3: CARPRVEQYF; DNA: TGTGCCAGACCCCGGGTCGAGCAGTACTTC
D: TRBD1; V: TRBV7-9; size: -; J: TRBJ2-7; CDR3: CASSSIQGPYEQYF; DNA: TGTGCCAGCAGCTCTATACAGGGGCCCTACGAGCAGTACTTC
D: TRBD1; V: TRBV27; size: -; J: TRBJ2-5; CDR3: CASSTQGVGTQYF; DNA: TGTGCCAGCAGTACACAGGGGGTCGGGACCCAGTACTTC
D: TRBD1; V: TRBV19; size: -; J: TRBJ1-2; CDR3: CASSIGTRDRDGYTF; DNA: TGTGCCAGTAGTATCGGTACCCGGGACAGGGATGGCTACACCTTC
D: TRBD1; V: TRBV28; size: -; J: TRBJ2-7; CDR3: CASSSGQGLSYEQYF; DNA: TGTGCCAGCAGTTCGGGACAGGGACTTTCCTACGAGCAGTACTTC
D: -; V: TRBV30; size: -; J: TRBJ1-2; CDR3: CASLRGNYGYTF; DNA: TGTGCCTCCCTCCGGGGTAACTATGGCTACACCTTC
D: -; V: TRBV5-1; size: -; J: TRBJ2-5; CDR3: CASSLAGGTLETQYF; DNA: TGCGCCAGCAGCTTGGCCGGCGGAACGCTAGAGACCCAGTACTTC
D: TRBD2; V: TRBV10-2; size: -; J: TRBJ2-1; CDR3: CAIRLAEAVEEQFF; DNA: TGCGCCATCAGACTAGCGGAGGCGGTAGAAGAGCAGTTCTTC